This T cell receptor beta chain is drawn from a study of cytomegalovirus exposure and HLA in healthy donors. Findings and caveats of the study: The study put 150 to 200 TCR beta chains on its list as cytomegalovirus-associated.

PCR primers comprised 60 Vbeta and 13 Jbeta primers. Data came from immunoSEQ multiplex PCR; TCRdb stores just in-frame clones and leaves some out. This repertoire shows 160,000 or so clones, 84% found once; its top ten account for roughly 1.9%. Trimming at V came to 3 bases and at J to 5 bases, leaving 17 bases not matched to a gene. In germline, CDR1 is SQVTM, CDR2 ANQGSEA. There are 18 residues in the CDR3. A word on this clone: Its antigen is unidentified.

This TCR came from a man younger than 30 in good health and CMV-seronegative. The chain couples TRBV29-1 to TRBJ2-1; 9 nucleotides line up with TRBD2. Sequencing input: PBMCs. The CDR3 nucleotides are TGCAGCGTTGATCTAGCGGGACCCCATCAGGAGACCCACAATGAGCAGTTCTTC. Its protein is CSVDLAGPHQETHNEQFF.